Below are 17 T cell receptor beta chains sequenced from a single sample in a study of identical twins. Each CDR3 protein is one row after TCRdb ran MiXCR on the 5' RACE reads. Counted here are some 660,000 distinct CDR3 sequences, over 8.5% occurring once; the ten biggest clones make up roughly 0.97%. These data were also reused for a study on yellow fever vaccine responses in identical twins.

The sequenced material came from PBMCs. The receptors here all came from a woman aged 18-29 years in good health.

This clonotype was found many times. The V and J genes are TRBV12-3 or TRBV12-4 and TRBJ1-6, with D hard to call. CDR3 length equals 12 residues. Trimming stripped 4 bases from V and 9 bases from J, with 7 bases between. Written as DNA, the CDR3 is TGTGCCAGCAGTTCAAAGGGTTCACCCCTCCACTTT. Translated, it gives CASSSKGSPLHF.

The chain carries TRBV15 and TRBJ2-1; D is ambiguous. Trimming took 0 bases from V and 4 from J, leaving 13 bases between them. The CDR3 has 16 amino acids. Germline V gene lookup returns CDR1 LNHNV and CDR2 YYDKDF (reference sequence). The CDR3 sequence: CATSRDPAGSYNEQFF. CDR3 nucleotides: TGTGCCACCAGCAGAGATCCGGCAGGATCATACAATGAGCAGTTCTTC. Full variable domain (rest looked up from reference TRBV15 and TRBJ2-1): DAMVIQNPRYQVTQFGKPVTLSCSQTLNHNVMYWYQQKSSQAPKLLFHYYDKDFNNEADTPDNFQSRRPNTSFCFLDIRSPGLGDTAMYLCATSRDPAGSYNEQFFGPGTRLTVL.

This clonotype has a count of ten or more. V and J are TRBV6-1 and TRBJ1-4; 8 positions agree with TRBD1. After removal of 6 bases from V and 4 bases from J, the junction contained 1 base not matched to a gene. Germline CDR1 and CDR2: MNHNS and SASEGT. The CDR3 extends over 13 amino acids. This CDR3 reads CASRGQDNEKLFF. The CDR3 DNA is TGTGCCAGCAGGGGACAGGATAATGAAAAACTGTTTTTT.

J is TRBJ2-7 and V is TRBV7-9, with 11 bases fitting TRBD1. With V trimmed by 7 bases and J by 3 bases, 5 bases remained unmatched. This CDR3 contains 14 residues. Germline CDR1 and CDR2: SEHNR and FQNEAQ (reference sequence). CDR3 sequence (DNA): TGTGCCAGCAACCTCGGGACAGGGGGCTACGAGCAGTACTTC. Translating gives CASNLGTGGYEQYF. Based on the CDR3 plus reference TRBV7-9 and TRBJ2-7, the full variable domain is DTGVSQNPRHKITKRGQNVTFRCDPISEHNRLYWYRQTLGQGPEFLTYFQNEAQLEKSRLLSDRFSAERPKGSFSTLEIQRTEQGDSAMYLCASNLGTGGYEQYFGPGTRLTVT.

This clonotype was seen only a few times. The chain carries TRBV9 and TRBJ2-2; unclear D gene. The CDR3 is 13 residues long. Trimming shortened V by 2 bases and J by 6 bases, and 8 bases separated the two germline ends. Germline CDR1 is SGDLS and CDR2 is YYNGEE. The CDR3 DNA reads TGTGCCAGCAGCGTCCTTTCAGCCGGGGAGCTGTTTTTT. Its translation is CASSVLSAGELFF.

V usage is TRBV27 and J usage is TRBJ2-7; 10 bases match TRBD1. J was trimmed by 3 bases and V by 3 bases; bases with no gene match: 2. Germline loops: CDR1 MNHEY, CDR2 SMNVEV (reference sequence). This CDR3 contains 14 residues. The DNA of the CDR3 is TGTGCCAGCAGTTTGACAGGGGGCGTCTACGAGCAGTACTTC. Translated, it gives CASSLTGGVYEQYF.

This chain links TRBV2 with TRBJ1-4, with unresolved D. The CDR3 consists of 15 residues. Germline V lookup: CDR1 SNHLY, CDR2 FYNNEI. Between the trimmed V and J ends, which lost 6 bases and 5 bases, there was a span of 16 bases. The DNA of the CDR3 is TGTGCCAGCAGAGTGGCAGGCGGTGGGAATGAAAAACTGTTTTTT. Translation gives CASRVAGGGNEKLFF.

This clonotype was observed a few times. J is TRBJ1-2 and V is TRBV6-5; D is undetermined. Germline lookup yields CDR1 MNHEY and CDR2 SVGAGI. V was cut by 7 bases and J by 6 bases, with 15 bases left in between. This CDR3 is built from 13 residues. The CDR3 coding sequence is TGTGCCAGCACCTTACTGGGAGTGCATGGCTACACCTTC. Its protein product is CASTLLGVHGYTF.

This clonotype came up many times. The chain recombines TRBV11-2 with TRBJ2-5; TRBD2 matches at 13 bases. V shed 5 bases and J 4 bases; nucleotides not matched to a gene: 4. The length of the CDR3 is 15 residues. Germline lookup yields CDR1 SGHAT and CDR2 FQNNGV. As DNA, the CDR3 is TGTGCCAGCAGCATGAGGACTAGCGGGGGAGAGACCCAGTACTTC. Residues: CASSMRTSGGETQYF. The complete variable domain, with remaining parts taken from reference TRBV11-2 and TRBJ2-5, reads EAGVAQSPRYKIIEKRQSVAFWCNPISGHATLYWYQQILGQGPKLLIQFQNNGVVDDSQLPKDRFSAERLKGVDSTLKIQPAKLEDSAVYLCASSMRTSGGETQYFGPGTRLLVL.

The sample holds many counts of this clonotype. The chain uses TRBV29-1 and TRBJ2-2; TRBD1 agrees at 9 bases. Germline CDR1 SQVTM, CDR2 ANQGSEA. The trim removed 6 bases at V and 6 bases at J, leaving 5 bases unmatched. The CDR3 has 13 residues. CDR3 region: CSVDGTGSGELFF. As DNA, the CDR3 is TGCAGCGTCGACGGGACAGGGTCCGGGGAGCTGTTTTTT.

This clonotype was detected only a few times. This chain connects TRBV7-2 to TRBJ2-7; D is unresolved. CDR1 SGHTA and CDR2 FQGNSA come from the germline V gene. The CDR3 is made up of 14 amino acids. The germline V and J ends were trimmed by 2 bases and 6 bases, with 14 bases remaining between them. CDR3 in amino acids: CASSLRALTSEQYF. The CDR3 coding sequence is TGTGCCAGCAGCTTACGAGCGCTAACCAGCGAGCAGTACTTC.

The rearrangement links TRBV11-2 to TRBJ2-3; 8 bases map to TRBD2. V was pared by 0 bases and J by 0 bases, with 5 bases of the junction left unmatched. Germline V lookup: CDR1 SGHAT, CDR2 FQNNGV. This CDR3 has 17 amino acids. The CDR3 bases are TGTGCCAGCAGCTTAGACAGGGCTAGCGGGAGCACAGATACGCAGTATTTT. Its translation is CASSLDRASGSTDTQYF.

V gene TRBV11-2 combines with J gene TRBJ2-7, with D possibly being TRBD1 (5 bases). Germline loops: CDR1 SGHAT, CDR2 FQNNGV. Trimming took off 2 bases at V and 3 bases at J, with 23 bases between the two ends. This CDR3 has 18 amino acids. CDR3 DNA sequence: TGTGCCAGCAGCTTATCAGGCTCTTCGTCCGCAGGGTTCTACGAGCAGTACTTC. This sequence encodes CASSLSGSSSAGFYEQYF.

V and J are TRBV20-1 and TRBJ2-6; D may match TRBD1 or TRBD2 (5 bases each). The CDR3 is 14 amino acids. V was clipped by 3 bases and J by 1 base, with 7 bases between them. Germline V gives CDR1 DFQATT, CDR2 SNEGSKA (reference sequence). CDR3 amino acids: CSARWGSGANVLTF. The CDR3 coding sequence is TGCAGTGCTAGGTGGGGGTCTGGGGCCAACGTCCTGACTTTC.

This CDR3 is CASSVDNTYEQYF. The CDR3 region has the DNA TGTGCCAGCAGCGTAGATAACACTTACGAGCAGTACTTC. This chain joins TRBV9 and TRBJ2-7; the D is unclear. Germline CDR1 SGDLS, CDR2 YYNGEE. The CDR3 covers 13 residues. Trimming removed 0 bases from V and 4 bases from J, with 8 bases in between. The whole variable domain, filled in from reference TRBV9 and TRBJ2-7, reads DSGVTQTPKHLITATGQRVTLRCSPRSGDLSVYWYQQSLDQGLQFLIQYYNGEERAKGNILERFSAQQFPDLHSELNLSSLELGDSALYFCASSVDNTYEQYFGPGTRLTVT.

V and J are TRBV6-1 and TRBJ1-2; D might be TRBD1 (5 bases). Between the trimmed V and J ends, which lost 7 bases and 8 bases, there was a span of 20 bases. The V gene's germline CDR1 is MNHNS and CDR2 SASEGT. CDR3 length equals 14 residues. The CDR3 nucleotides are TGTGCCAGCAAACGTACCGGGACCCCCTCCGGCTACACCTTC. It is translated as CASKRTGTPSGYTF.

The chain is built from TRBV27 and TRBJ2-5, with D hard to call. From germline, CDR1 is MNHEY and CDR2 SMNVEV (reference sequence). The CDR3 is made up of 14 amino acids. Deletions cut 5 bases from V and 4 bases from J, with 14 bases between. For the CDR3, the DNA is TGTGCCAGCAGTCCGTCCCCGGGTCGAGAGACCCAGTACTTC. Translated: CASSPSPGRETQYF.